The present T cell receptor (beta chain) was sequenced within a study of CD4 T cells in relation to SARS-CoV-2 and coronaviruses. Overall study context: PBMCs were cultured with antigen for roughly 11 days before TCR beta sequencing.

As regards this clone: Antigen: not known.

The repertoire was sequenced with immunoSEQ multiplex PCR; TCRdb's copy has only in-frame clones and lacks some. Of about 41,000 clones in the sample, around 82% were seen once. Trimming removed 7 bases at V and 2 bases at J, with 9 bases between. CDR3 length: 12 residues. The J gene is TRBJ2-7, the V gene TRBV12-3 or TRBV12-4; a possible D gene is TRBD2 (5 bases). The source of this sequence is an adult with COVID-19. Sequencing input: naive CD4+ T cells from PBMCs, cultured in vitro. Described subset: naive CD4+ T cells isolated by negative enrichment. The CDR3 is CASTREAYEQYF. For the CDR3, the DNA is TGTGCCAGCACCCGGGAAGCCTACGAGCAGTACTTC.